The sequence of this TCR beta chain was determined in a study of molecular identifiers for immune sequencing clone quantification. TCRdb independently ran MiXCR on the PCR reads; one entry per CDR3 protein. The sample lists roughly 320,000 distinct CDR3 sequences, 24% seen once, with around 0.76% in the top ten. This clonotype was detected ten times or more. Sorting captured naive CD8 T cells as CD8+CD4-CCR7+CD45RA+. The receptor was isolated from a human donor in good health. Some libraries in this study had Jurkat cell RNA spiked in. Sequencing input: naive CD8+ T cells from blood, with Jurkat cell RNA spiked in. Subset denoted: FACS-sorted CD8+CD4-CCR7+CD45RA+ naive T cells.

CDR3 DNA sequence: TGTGCCAGCAGTCCCCCTAGGGGAGGGCCCTCCTACGAGCAGTACTTC. Translating it yields CASSPPRGGPSYEQYF. This chain connects TRBV12-3 or TRBV12-4 to TRBJ2-7; 7 positions agree with TRBD2. CDR3 size: 16 residues. V shed 5 bases, J shed 0 bases, and the junction held 10 bases outside the gene matches.